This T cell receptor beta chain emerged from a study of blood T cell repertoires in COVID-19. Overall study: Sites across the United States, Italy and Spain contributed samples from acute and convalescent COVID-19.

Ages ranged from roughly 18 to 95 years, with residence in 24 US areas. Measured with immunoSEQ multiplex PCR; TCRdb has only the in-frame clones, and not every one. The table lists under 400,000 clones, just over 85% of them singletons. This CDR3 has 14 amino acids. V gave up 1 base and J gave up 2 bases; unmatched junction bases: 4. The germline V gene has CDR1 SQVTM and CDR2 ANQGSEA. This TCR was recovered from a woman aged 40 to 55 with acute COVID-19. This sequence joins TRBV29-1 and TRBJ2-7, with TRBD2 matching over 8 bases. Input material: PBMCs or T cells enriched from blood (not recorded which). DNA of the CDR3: TGCAGCGTTGAAGGAACTAGCGGAACCTACGAGCAGTACTTC. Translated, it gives CSVEGTSGTYEQYF.